The 14 T cell receptor beta chains presented below share a single source sample, sequenced in a study of PD-1 blockade in classical Hodgkin lymphoma. Relapse was seen in all patients after autologous stem cell transplantation, and brentuximab vedotin exposure was variable. Researchers report purifying CD4+ T cells from thawed PBMCs by magnetic negative selection. Clones were read by immunoSEQ multiplex PCR, and TCRdb kept only the in-frame ones, dropping some. The sample lists roughly 8,000 clones, 86% seen once, with more than 1.5% in the top ten. Sequences were derived from CD4+ T cells from blood, sampled at baseline. The receptors were gathered from a human donor with classical Hodgkin lymphoma.

The chain couples TRBV5-1 to TRBJ2-5; 12 nucleotides match TRBD1. Germline V gene data show CDR1 as SGHRS and CDR2 as YFSETQ. With V trimmed by 4 bases and J by 5 bases, 9 bases remained unmatched. The CDR3 sequence is 16 residues long. CDR3 sequence reads: CASSPGTGGAWETQYF. As DNA, the CDR3 is TGCGCCAGCAGCCCAGGGACAGGGGGCGCCTGGGAGACCCAGTACTTC.

The gene calls are TRBV4-3 and TRBJ2-7; D perhaps matches TRBD1 (5 bases). CDR3 length: 14 residues. The germline CDR1 and CDR2 sequences are LGHNA and YSLEER. Trimming shortened V by 3 bases and J by 6 bases, and 15 bases separated the two germline ends. The CDR3 here is CASSQNRLPGEQYF. CDR3 DNA sequence: TGCGCCAGCAGCCAGAACAGGCTCCCGGGCGAGCAGTACTTC.

The chain couples TRBV29-1 to TRBJ2-3; D is perhaps TRBD1 or TRBD2 (5 bases each). The CDR3 is 13 amino acids. V was cut by 4 bases and J by 5 bases, with 13 bases left in between. Germline-derived CDR1 and CDR2 are SQVTM and ANQGSEA. The chain's CDR3 is CSVVWGLGDTQYF. Here the CDR3 DNA reads TGCAGCGTTGTCTGGGGGTTGGGAGATACGCAGTATTTT.

CDR3 sequence (DNA): TGTGCCAGCAGCTTAGATATTAGGGCTAGTCTACATACGCAGTATTTT. This translates into CASSLDIRASLHTQYF. The gene calls are TRBV7-2 and TRBJ2-3; D unresolved. The CDR3 has 16 residues. V was pared by 1 base and J by 7 bases, with 18 bases between. Per the germline V gene, CDR1 is SGHTA and CDR2 is FQGNSA. Variable domain in full (rest from reference TRBV7-2 and TRBJ2-3): GAGVSQSPSNKVTEKGKDVELRCDPISGHTALYWYRQSLGQGLEFLIYFQGNSAPDKSGLPSDRFSAERTGGSVSTLTIQRTQQEDSAVYLCASSLDIRASLHTQYFGPGTRLTVL.

V is TRBV27 and J is TRBJ2-3, with a tentative D call TRBD1 (7 bases). The CDR3 sequence is 14 residues long. V was clipped by 8 bases and J by 0 bases, with 12 bases between them. Germline CDR1 MNHEY, CDR2 SMNVEV (reference sequence). CDR3 nucleotides: TGTGCCAGCCGGCGGGACAGCAGCACAGATACGCAGTATTTT. It translates to CASRRDSSTDTQYF.

CDR3 region: CASSHQGRNTEAFF. As DNA, the CDR3 is TGTGCCAGTAGCCATCAGGGTAGGAACACTGAAGCTTTCTTT. This rearrangement joins TRBV19 to TRBJ1-1, with D perhaps matching TRBD1 (5 bases). Germline CDR1 LNHDA, CDR2 SQIVND (reference sequence). The CDR3 loop spans 14 amino acids. With 6 bases removed from V and 1 base from J, the gap between germline ends came to 12 bases.

This chain links TRBV4-1 with TRBJ2-1; D gene uncertain. The V gene's germline CDR1 is MGHRA and CDR2 YSYEKL. The CDR3 loop spans 18 amino acids. Trimming removed 4 bases at V and 0 bases at J, with 19 bases between. The CDR3 is CASSPESGGVSSYNEQFF. The CDR3 nucleotides read TGCGCCAGCAGCCCCGAATCTGGCGGAGTAAGCTCCTACAATGAGCAGTTCTTC.

The rearrangement uses TRBV27 and TRBJ2-5; 7 bases line up with TRBD2. V lost 0 bases, J lost 5 bases, and 6 bases stayed unmatched. The CDR3 length is 15 residues. Germline-derived CDR1 and CDR2 are MNHEY and SMNVEV (reference sequence). Here the CDR3 DNA reads TGTGCCAGCAGTTTATCGGGGGGGGGAAGGGAGACCCAGTACTTC. It encodes CASSLSGGGRETQYF.

This clone has only one observation. The genes are TRBV28 and TRBJ2-7; TRBD1 agrees at 11 bases. Germline trimming cut 5 bases from V and 1 base from J; bases unmatched to any gene: 10. This CDR3 contains 17 residues. CDR1 is MDHEN, CDR2 SYDVKM, per germline. The DNA of the CDR3 is TGTGCCAGCAGTCCCTGGGACAGGGGGTTAGGTTCCTACGAGCAGTACTTC. Amino acids: CASSPWDRGLGSYEQYF. Filled out from reference TRBV28 and TRBJ2-7, the complete variable domain reads DVKVTQSSRYLVKRTGEKVFLECVQDMDHENMFWYRQDPGLGLRLIYFSYDVKMKEKGDIPEGYSVSREKKERFSLILESASTNQTSMYLCASSPWDRGLGSYEQYFGPGTRLTVT.

The chain uses TRBV19 and TRBJ2-3; TRBD2 agrees at 10 bases. Per germline, CDR1 LNHDA and CDR2 SQIVND (reference sequence). The CDR3 runs 13 residues. J lost 3 bases, V lost 9 bases, and 3 bases had no gene match. CDR3 in amino acids: CASTSGATDTQYF. CDR3 sequence (DNA): TGTGCCAGCACTAGCGGGGCTACAGATACGCAGTATTTT.

The chain uses TRBV18 and TRBJ2-7, with 9 nucleotides matching TRBD2. Germline V CDR1 and CDR2: KGHSH, LQKENI. This CDR3 spans 15 amino acids. The V and J ends lost 2 bases and 2 bases, in that order; junction bases with no gene match: 4. The CDR3 spells CASSPLAGDPYEQYF. As DNA, the CDR3 is TGTGCCAGCTCACCATTAGCGGGAGACCCCTACGAGCAGTACTTC. Based on the CDR3 plus reference TRBV18 and TRBJ2-7, the full variable domain is NAGVMQNPRHLVRRRGQEARLRCSPMKGHSHVYWYRQLPEEGLKFMVYLQKENIIDESGMPKERFSAEFPKEGPSILRIQQVVRGDSAAYFCASSPLAGDPYEQYFGPGTRLTVT.

This rearrangement joins TRBV5-4 to TRBJ2-2; D is possibly TRBD1 (6 bases). V lost 0 bases to trimming and J lost 7 bases, with 13 bases between them. The CDR3 totals 15 residues. CDR1 is SGHNT, CDR2 YYREEE, per germline (reference sequence). The CDR3 loop is CASSLGGREVGELFF. Here the CDR3 DNA reads TGTGCCAGCAGCTTGGGGGGGCGCGAGGTCGGGGAGCTGTTTTTT.

The rearrangement links TRBV18 to TRBJ2-2, with unresolved D. Per the germline V gene, CDR1 is KGHSH and CDR2 is LQKENI. CDR3 length: 13 amino acids. V lost 5 bases, J lost 0 bases, and 4 bases lay in between. CDR3 DNA sequence: TGTGCCAGCTCAGGGGCGAACACCGGGGAGCTGTTTTTT. It codes for CASSGANTGELFF.

This chain joins TRBV28 and TRBJ2-5, with 9 nucleotides matching TRBD1. The germline gives CDR1 MDHEN, CDR2 SYDVKM. The junction had 10 bases not matched to a gene; V was cut back by 5 bases and J by 9 bases. This CDR3 comprises 14 residues. CDR3: CASSLGTGSRAQYF. The CDR3 nucleotides read TGTGCCAGCAGTCTCGGGACAGGGAGTCGGGCCCAGTACTTC.